These 11 T cell receptor beta chains originate from one sample sequenced in a study of early T cells in non-severe SARS-CoV-2 infection. MiXCR, applied by TCRdb to the 5' RACE reads, yields one record per CDR3 protein. The sample has roughly 77,000 distinct CDR3 sequences; less than 15% are singletons. The sequenced sample was whole blood. The receptors come from an adult who was a healthcare worker with PCR-confirmed SARS-CoV-2 infection or an uninfected control (not recorded which).

J is TRBJ2-4 and V is TRBV5-1; D could derive from TRBD1 or TRBD2 (5 bases each). V gave up 0 bases and J gave up 2 bases, with 12 bases separating them. This CDR3 has 16 residues. Germline V gene lookup returns CDR1 SGHRS and CDR2 YFSETQ. The CDR3 region has the DNA TGCGCCAGCAGCTTGGACGGTTGGGGGTCCAAAAACATTCAGTACTTC. Translation: CASSLDGWGSKNIQYF. Looking up the rest from reference TRBV5-1 and TRBJ2-4 gives the full variable domain: KAGVTQTPRYLIKTRGQQVTLSCSPISGHRSVSWYQQTPGQGLQFLFEYFSETQRNKGNFPGRFSGRQFSNSRSEMNVSTLELGDSALYLCASSLDGWGSKNIQYFGAGTRLSVL.

This clonotype was recorded at least ten times. This chain connects TRBV29-1 to TRBJ2-7; D unclear. V was trimmed by 4 bases and J by 2 bases, leaving 12 bases between them. The CDR3 is made up of 13 amino acids. Germline V gives CDR1 SQVTM, CDR2 ANQGSEA. In nucleotides, the CDR3 is TGCAGCGTTGTTTCGGCAGTCACCTACGAGCAGTACTTC. This translates into CSVVSAVTYEQYF.

The chain has TRBV7-6 and TRBJ2-2; D is possibly TRBD1 or TRBD2 (5 bases each). Trimming removed 10 bases at V and 5 bases at J, with 17 bases between. CDR3 length: 14 amino acids. Germline CDR1 SGHVS, CDR2 FNYEAQ. The CDR3, as DNA: TGTGCCACCACCCCCGGGGCCCTTACCGGGGAGCTGTTTTTT. Translating it yields CATTPGALTGELFF.

The chain carries TRBV29-1 and TRBJ1-1, with a possible D match to TRBD1 (5 bases). With 6 bases removed from V and 4 bases from J, the gap between germline ends came to 15 bases. Germline CDR1 reads SQVTM; CDR2 reads ANQGSEA. The CDR3 has 13 residues. CDR3 nucleotides: TGCAGCGTCTCGACAGCCTTTAGCACTGAAGCTTTCTTT. Translation gives CSVSTAFSTEAFF.

This clonotype was detected a few times. V and J are TRBV12-3 or TRBV12-4 and TRBJ2-3, with 13 bases matching TRBD2. This CDR3 comprises 15 residues. With 3 bases clipped from V and 4 bases from J, the junction kept 1 base outside the gene matches. The CDR3 here is CASSFGLAGADTQYF. CDR3 sequence (DNA): TGTGCCAGCAGTTTCGGACTAGCGGGAGCAGATACGCAGTATTTT.

This clonotype showed up just a few times. The chain recombines TRBV29-1 with TRBJ2-5, with TRBD2 matching over 9 bases. The J segment lost 0 bases and the V segment lost 4 bases, leaving 6 bases of the junction unmatched. Germline values: CDR1 SQVTM, CDR2 ANQGSEA. The CDR3 is made up of 15 amino acids. This CDR3 reads CSVAVAGAYQETQYF. As DNA, the CDR3 is TGCAGCGTTGCAGTAGCGGGGGCGTACCAAGAGACCCAGTACTTC.

The genes are TRBV29-1 and TRBJ2-3; no firm D call. Germline V CDR1 and CDR2: SQVTM, ANQGSEA. V was shortened by 4 bases and J by 2 bases, with 10 bases between the two germline ends. The CDR3 extends over 13 amino acids. The CDR3 DNA sequence: TGCAGCGTTGGGGCCCGCCTCACAGATACGCAGTATTTT. Protein sequence: CSVGARLTDTQYF.

This clonotype has only a few counts. V gene TRBV6-6 combines with J gene TRBJ1-2; D not resolved. CDR1 MNHNY and CDR2 SVGAGI come from the germline V gene (reference sequence). The CDR3 extends over 12 amino acids. The V end was cut by 5 bases, the J end by 2 bases, with 6 bases between. CDR3: CASSQVNYGYTF. CDR3 DNA: TGTGCCAGCAGTCAGGTGAACTATGGCTACACCTTC.

In this sample, this clonotype turned up many times. This chain connects TRBV5-4 to TRBJ1-4; D is perhaps TRBD1 (5 bases). Germline V CDR1 and CDR2: SGHNT, YYREEE (reference sequence). CDR3 length: 15 residues. Trimming removed 0 bases from V and 5 bases from J, with 11 bases in between. CDR3 DNA sequence: TGTGCCAGCAGCTTGGGGGGCAGCCAGAATGAAAAACTGTTTTTT. Protein: CASSLGGSQNEKLFF.

The V gene is TRBV28, the J gene TRBJ2-3; no clear D gene. The germline V gene has CDR1 MDHEN and CDR2 SYDVKM. The CDR3 is 13 amino acids. The CDR3 is CAVTPTAWDTQYF. CDR3 sequence (DNA): TGTGCAGTCACGCCCACGGCTTGGGATACGCAGTATTTT.

This clonotype came up a few times. The chain carries TRBV4-2 and TRBJ2-7, with 8 bases identical to TRBD1. The CDR3 has 16 amino acids. V shed 2 bases and J 3 bases; nucleotides not matched to a gene: 9. Germline V lookup: CDR1 LGHNA, CDR2 YNFKEQ. The CDR3 loop reads CASSQQGQGGFYEQYF. The CDR3 DNA is TGTGCCAGCAGCCAACAAGGACAGGGTGGGTTCTACGAGCAGTACTTC.